This TCR beta chain was recorded in a study of blood T cells in healthy people across ages. There are a few counts of this clonotype. For the second PCR, which ran for roughly 7 to 11 cycles, a sample-barcoded 5' primer and a J-beta primer mix were used. TCRdb reanalysed the 5' RACE reads using MiXCR and keeps one entry per CDR3 protein. The repertoire has about 800,000 distinct CDR3 sequences, about 45% of them found once; the top ten carry 15% to 20%. Trimming cost V 3 bases and J 0 bases, with 13 bases left between them. The length of the CDR3 is 16 residues. The rearrangement uses TRBV12-3 or TRBV12-4 and TRBJ2-3; no clear D gene. This clonotype was obtained from a man aged 80 or over in good health. Specimen: blood. This CDR3 is CASSFPPGPSTDTQYF. The CDR3 DNA sequence: TGTGCCAGCAGTTTTCCCCCGGGTCCGAGCACAGATACGCAGTATTTT.